These 7 T cell receptor beta chains share one sample of origin, sequenced in a study of monozygotic twins with inflammatory bowel disease. TCRdb reprocessed the 5' RACE reads, with one entry per CDR3 protein and no DNA. This sample's table reports some 89,000 distinct CDR3 sequences. Sequences were obtained from blood. These TCRs come from a human donor with ulcerative colitis or Crohn's disease, or a healthy co-twin of an affected twin (not recorded which).

The genes are TRBV27 and TRBJ2-3; absent DNA, TCRdb's TRBD2 call cannot be checked. This CDR3 region has 17 residues. Germline V gene sequence: CDR1 MNHEY, CDR2 SMNVEV (reference sequence). The chain's CDR3 is CASSLLGTSGRTDTQYF.

The V call is TRBV20-1, the J call TRBJ1-5; TCRdb calls TRBD1, which cannot be checked without DNA. Germline loops: CDR1 DFQATT, CDR2 SNEGSKA (reference sequence). The CDR3 has 15 residues. The CDR3 sequence is CSAARSRGQRQPQHF.

V gene TRBV11-2 combines with J gene TRBJ2-5; TCRdb indicates TRBD1, and absent DNA this call remains unverified. Germline-derived CDR1 and CDR2 are SGHAT and FQNNGV. This CDR3 spans 13 amino acids. This chain's CDR3 is CASSWGVEETQYF.

The chain couples TRBV11-2 to TRBJ2-3. The CDR3 covers 15 residues. Germline-derived CDR1 and CDR2 are SGHAT and FQNNGV. CDR3 residues: CASSSTSFPTDTQYF. Full variable domain (outside the CDR3, taken from reference TRBV11-2 and TRBJ2-3): EAGVAQSPRYKIIEKRQSVAFWCNPISGHATLYWYQQILGQGPKLLIQFQNNGVVDDSQLPKDRFSAERLKGVDSTLKIQPAKLEDSAVYLCASSSTSFPTDTQYFGPGTRLTVL.

The chain combines TRBV7-2 with TRBJ1-4. Germline V gene data show CDR1 as SGHTA and CDR2 as FQGNSA. The CDR3 extends over 14 amino acids. The CDR3 loop is CASSLGGINEKLFF.

The chain is built from TRBV5-1 and TRBJ2-4. Germline V gene data show CDR1 as SGHRS and CDR2 as YFSETQ. This CDR3 has 16 amino acids. This CDR3 is CASSLGERLAKNIQYF.

This chain links TRBV19 with TRBJ1-5. CDR3 length: 12 amino acids. Per germline, CDR1 LNHDA and CDR2 SQIVND (reference sequence). The CDR3 spells CASSNQPRTQHF.